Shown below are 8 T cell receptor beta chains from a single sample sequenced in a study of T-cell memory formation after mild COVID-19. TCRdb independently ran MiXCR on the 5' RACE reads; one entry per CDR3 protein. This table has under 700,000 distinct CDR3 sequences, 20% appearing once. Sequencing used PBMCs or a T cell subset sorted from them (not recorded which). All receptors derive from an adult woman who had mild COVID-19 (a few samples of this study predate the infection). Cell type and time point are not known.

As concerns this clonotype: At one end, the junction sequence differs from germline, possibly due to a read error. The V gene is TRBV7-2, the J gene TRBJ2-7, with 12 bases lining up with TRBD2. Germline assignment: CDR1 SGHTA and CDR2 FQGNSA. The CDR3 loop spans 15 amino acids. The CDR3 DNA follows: TGTGCCAGCAGATTAGGACTAGCGGGAACTTACGAGCAGTACTTC. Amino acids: CASRLGLAGTYEQYF.

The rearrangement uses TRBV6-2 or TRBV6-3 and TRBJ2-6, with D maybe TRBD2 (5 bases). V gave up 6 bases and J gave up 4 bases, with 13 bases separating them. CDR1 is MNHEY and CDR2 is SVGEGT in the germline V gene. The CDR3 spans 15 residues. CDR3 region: CASRARGAGANVLTF. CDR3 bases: TGTGCCAGCAGAGCTCGGGGTGCCGGGGCCAACGTCCTGACTTTC.

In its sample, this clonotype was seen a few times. CDR3 in DNA: TGTGCCAGCAGCTTAGCGGATTCGGGACAGGGCTCCTACGAGCAGTACTTC. It translates to CASSLADSGQGSYEQYF. The rearrangement uses TRBV7-9 and TRBJ2-7; 9 nucleotides match TRBD1. This CDR3 comprises 17 residues. The trim removed 0 bases at V and 0 bases at J, leaving 6 bases unmatched. Germline lookup yields CDR1 SEHNR and CDR2 FQNEAQ (reference sequence).

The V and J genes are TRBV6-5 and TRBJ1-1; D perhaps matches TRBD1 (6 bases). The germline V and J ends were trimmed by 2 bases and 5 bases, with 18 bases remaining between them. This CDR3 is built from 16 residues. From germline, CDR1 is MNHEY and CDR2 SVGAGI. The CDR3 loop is CASSYASGEAGTEAFF. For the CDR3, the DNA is TGTGCCAGCAGTTACGCTTCAGGGGAGGCGGGGACTGAAGCTTTCTTT.

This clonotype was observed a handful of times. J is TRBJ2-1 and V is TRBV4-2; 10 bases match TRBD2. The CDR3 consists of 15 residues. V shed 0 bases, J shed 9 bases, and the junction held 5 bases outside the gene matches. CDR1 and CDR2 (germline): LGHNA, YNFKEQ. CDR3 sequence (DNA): TGTGCCAGCAGCCAAGAATTAGCGGGAGGTAGTGAGCAGTTCTTC. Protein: CASSQELAGGSEQFF.

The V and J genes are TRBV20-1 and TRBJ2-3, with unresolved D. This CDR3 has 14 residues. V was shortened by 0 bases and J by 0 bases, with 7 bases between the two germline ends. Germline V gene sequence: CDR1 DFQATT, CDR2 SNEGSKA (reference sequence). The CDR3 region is CSARDIRSTDTQYF. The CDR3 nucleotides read TGCAGTGCTAGAGATATAAGGAGCACAGATACGCAGTATTTT.

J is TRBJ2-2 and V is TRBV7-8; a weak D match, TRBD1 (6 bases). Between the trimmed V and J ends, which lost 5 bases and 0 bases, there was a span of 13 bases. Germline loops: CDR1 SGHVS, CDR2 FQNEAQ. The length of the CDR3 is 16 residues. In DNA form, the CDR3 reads TGTGCCAGCAGCGCCACAGGGCCATCGAACACCGGGGAGCTGTTTTTT. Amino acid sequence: CASSATGPSNTGELFF.

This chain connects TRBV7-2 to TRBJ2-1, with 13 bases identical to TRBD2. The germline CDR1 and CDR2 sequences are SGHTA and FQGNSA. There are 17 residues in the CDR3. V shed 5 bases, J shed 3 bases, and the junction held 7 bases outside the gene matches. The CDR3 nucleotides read TGTGCCAGCAGCCTCCTGGGGACTAGCGGGATCTACAATGAGCAGTTCTTC. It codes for CASSLLGTSGIYNEQFF.